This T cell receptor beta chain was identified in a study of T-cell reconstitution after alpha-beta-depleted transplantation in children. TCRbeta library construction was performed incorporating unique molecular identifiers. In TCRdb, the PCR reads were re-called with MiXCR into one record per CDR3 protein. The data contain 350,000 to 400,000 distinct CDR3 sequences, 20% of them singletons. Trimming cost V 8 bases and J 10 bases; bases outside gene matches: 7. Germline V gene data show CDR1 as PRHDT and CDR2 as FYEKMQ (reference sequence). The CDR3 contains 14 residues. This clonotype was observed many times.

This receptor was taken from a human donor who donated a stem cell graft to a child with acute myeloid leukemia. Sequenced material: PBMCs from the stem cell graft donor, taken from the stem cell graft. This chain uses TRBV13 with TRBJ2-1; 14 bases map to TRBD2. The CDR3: CASASGLAGVEQFF. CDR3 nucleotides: TGTGCCAGCGCCTCGGGACTAGCGGGAGTAGAGCAGTTCTTC.